The clone carrying this T cell receptor (beta chain) was counted a few times. What it binds is not known. This specimen comes from a study of response to subunit inactivated influenza vaccine. MiXCR was run by TCRdb on the RT-PCR reads, yielding one entry per CDR3 protein. The sample lists about 530,000 distinct CDR3 sequences; under 15% were seen once. This CDR3 contains 17 residues. Losses at the gene ends were 3 bases for V and 2 bases for J; bases not matched to a gene: 10. The germline V gene has CDR1 MNHEY and CDR2 SMNVEV (reference sequence). General observations from the study: Each seasonal influenza vaccination, the authors suggested, recruits few new T cells.

The sample in question was PBMCs from blood, obtained roughly 6 weeks after vaccination. The chain employs TRBV27 and TRBJ2-5; 9 bases fit TRBD1. The clonotype was recovered from a man aged 50 to 60 who received an inactivated influenza vaccine. CDR3 nucleotide sequence: TGTGCCAGCAGTTTCCGCCGGGACAGGGTTCTGCAAGAGACCCAGTACTTC. Translating it yields CASSFRRDRVLQETQYF.